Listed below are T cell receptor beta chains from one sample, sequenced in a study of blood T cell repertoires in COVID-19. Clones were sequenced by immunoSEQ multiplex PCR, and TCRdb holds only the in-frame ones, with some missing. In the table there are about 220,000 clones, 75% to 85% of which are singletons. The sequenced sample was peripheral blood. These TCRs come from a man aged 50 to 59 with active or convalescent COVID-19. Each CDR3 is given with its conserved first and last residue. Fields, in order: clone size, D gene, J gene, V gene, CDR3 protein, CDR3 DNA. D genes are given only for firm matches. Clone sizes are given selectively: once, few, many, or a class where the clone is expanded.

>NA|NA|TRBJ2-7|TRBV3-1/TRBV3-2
CASSHPRGRGSYEQYF
TGTGCCAGCAGCCATCCAAGAGGAAGGGGTTCCTACGAGCAGTACTTC
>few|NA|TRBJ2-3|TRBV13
CASSGRLASFTDTQYF
TGTGCCAGCAGCGGCCGGTTGGCTAGCTTTACAGATACGCAGTATTTT
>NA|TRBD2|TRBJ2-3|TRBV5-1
CASSSRLAGVSSSTDTQYF
TGCGCCAGCAGCTCCCGACTAGCGGGAGTTTCGAGTAGCACAGATACGCAGTATTTT
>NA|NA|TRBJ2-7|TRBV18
CASSTGLVSYEQYF
TGTGCCAGCTCAACTGGACTGGTATCCTACGAGCAGTACTTC
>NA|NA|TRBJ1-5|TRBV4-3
CASSQSQGSGPQHF
TGCGCCAGCAGCCAATCGCAGGGCTCAGGGCCCCAGCATTTT
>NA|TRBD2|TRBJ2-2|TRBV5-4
CASSFRTSGITGELFF
TGTGCCAGCAGCTTCCGGACTAGCGGGATCACCGGGGAGCTGTTTTTT
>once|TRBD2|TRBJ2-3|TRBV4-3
CASSQEAGWATDTQYF
TGCGCCAGCAGCCAAGAAGCGGGGTGGGCCACAGATACGCAGTATTTT
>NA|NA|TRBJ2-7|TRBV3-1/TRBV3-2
CASSLQDRLYEQYF
TGTGCCAGCAGCCTCCAGGATAGGCTCTACGAGCAGTACTTC
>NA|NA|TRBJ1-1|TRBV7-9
CASSNTANTEAFF
TGTGCCAGCAGCAATACAGCGAACACTGAAGCTTTCTTT
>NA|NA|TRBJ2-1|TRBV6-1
CASSEAQRLPYNEQFF
TGTGCCAGCAGTGAAGCGCAGAGACTCCCCTACAATGAGCAGTTCTTC
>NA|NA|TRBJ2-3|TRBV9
CASSVGRGRTDTQYF
TGTGCCAGCAGCGTAGGCAGGGGGAGGACAGATACGCAGTATTTT
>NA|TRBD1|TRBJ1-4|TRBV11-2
CASSSEGAGQGRLVNEKLFF
TGTGCCAGCAGCTCAGAAGGAGCTGGACAGGGGAGGTTAGTAAATGAAAAACTGTTTTTT
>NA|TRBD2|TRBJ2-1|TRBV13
CASSFGLADNEQFF
TGTGCCAGCAGCTTCGGGCTAGCGGACAATGAGCAGTTCTTC
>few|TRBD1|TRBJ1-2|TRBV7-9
CASSLGQANYGYTF
TGTGCCAGCAGCCTAGGACAGGCTAACTATGGCTACACCTTC
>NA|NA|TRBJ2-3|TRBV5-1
CASSPLGQSTDTQYF
TGCGCCAGCAGCCCCTTGGGACAAAGCACAGATACGCAGTATTTT
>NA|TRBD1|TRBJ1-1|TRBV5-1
CASSTGTVNSEAFF
TGCGCCAGCAGTACCGGGACAGTAAACAGTGAAGCTTTCTTT
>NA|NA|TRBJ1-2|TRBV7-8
CASSLDSVYGYTF
TGTGCCAGCAGCCTCGACAGCGTCTATGGCTACACCTTC
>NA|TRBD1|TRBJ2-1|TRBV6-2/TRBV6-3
CASSYYLGQGRWDEQFF
TGTGCCAGCAGTTACTACCTCGGACAGGGGAGGTGGGATGAGCAGTTCTTC
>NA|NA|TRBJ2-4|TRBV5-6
CASSLEGVAKNIQYF
TGTGCCAGCAGCTTGGAGGGGGTAGCCAAAAACATTCAGTACTTC
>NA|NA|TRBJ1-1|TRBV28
CASSSPRGTQGNTEAFF
TGTGCCAGCAGTTCCCCGCGGGGGACTCAGGGGAACACTGAAGCTTTCTTT
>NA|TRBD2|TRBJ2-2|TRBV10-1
CAIPGLAGESNTGELFF
TGCGCCATCCCGGGACTAGCGGGAGAATCGAACACCGGGGAGCTGTTTTTT
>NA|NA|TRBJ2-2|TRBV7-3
CASSSGPGSGDTGELFF
TGTGCCAGCAGCTCCGGCCCCGGGAGTGGAGACACCGGGGAGCTGTTTTTT
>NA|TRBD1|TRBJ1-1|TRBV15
CATSRYLGTAAFF
TGTGCCACCAGCAGATATTTGGGGACAGCAGCTTTCTTT
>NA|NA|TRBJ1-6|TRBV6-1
CASSEAGGVQSPLHF
TGTGCCAGCAGTGAAGCGGGGGGGGTCCAATCACCCCTCCACTTT
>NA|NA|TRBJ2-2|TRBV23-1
CASSQSAHSHGELFF
TGCGCCAGCAGTCAATCGGCTCATTCCCACGGGGAGCTGTTTTTT
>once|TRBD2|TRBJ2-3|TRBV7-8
CATSGLAGTESTDTQYF
TGTGCCACCTCGGGACTAGCGGGTACCGAGAGCACAGATACGCAGTATTTT
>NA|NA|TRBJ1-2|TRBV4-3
CASSLRASEANYGYTF
TGCGCCAGCAGCCTGCGGGCCTCTGAGGCTAACTATGGCTACACCTTC
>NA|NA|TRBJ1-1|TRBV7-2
CASSRTSSRNTEAFF
TGTGCCAGCAGCCGCACGTCATCCAGAAACACTGAAGCTTTCTTT
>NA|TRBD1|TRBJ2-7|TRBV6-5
CASSLTGSRKGEQYF
TGTGCCAGCAGTCTGACAGGGTCCAGGAAGGGCGAGCAGTACTTC
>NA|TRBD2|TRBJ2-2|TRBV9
CASSVGLAVNTGELFF
TGTGCCAGCAGCGTCGGACTAGCGGTCAACACCGGGGAGCTGTTTTTT
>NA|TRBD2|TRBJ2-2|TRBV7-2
CASSATSGSYTGELFF
TGTGCCAGCAGCGCGACTAGCGGGAGCTACACCGGGGAGCTGTTTTTT
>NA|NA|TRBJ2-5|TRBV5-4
CASSSEAATQETQYF
TGTGCCAGCAGCTCGGAGGCAGCGACCCAAGAGACCCAGTACTTC
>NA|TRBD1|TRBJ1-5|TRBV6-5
CASSYRTGEQPQHF
TGTGCCAGCAGTTACAGGACAGGGGAACAGCCCCAGCATTTT